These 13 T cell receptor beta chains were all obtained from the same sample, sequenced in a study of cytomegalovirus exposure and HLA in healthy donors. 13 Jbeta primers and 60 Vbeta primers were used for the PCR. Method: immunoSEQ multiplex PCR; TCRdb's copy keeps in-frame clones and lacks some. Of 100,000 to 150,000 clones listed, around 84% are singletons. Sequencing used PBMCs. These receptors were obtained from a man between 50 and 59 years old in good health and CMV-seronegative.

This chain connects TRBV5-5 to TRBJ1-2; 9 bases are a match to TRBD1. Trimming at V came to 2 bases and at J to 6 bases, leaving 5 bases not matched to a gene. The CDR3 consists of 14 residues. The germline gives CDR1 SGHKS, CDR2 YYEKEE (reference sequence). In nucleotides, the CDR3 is TGTGCCAGCAGCTTTGGGGGACAGGGCCATGGCTACACCTTC. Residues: CASSFGGQGHGYTF.

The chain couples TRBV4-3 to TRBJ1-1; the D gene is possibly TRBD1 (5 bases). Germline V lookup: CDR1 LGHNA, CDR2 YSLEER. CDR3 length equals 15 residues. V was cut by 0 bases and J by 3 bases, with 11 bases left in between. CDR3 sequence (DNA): TGCGCCAGCAGCCAAGATGGGCAGGGTGACACTGAAGCTTTCTTT. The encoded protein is CASSQDGQGDTEAFF.

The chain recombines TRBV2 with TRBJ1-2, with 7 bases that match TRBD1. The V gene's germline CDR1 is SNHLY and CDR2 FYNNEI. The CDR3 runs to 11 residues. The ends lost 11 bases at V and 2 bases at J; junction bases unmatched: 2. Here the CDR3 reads CAEGANYGYTF. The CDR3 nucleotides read TGTGCCGAGGGGGCGAACTATGGCTACACCTTC.

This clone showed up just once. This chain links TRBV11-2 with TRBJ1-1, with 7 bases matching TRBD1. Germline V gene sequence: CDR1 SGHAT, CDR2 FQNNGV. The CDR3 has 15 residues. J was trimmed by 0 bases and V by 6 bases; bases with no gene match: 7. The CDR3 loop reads CASRSRTGLNTEAFF. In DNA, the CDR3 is TGTGCCAGCAGATCGAGGACAGGATTGAACACTGAAGCTTTCTTT.

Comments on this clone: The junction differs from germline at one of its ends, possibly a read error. This CDR3 is CAGSGPGDVTIYF. DNA for the CDR3: TGTGCCGGGAGTGGTCCGGGAGACGTCACCATATATTTT. The rearrangement joins TRBV30 to TRBJ1-3; no definite D call. CDR3 length: 13 amino acids. Germline V gives CDR1 GTSNPN, CDR2 SVGIG (reference sequence).

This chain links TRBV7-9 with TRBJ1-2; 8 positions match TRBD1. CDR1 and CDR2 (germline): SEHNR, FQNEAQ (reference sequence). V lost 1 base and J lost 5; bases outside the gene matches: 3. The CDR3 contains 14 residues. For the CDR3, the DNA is TGTGCCAGCAGCTTAGGGGGGACAGGATATGGCTACACCTTC. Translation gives CASSLGGTGYGYTF.

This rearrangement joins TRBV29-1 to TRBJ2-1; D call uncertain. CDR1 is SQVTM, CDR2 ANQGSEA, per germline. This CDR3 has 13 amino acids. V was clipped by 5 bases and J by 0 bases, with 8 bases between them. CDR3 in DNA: TGCAGCGTTAGAGCAAGCTCCTACAATGAGCAGTTCTTC. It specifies CSVRASSYNEQFF.

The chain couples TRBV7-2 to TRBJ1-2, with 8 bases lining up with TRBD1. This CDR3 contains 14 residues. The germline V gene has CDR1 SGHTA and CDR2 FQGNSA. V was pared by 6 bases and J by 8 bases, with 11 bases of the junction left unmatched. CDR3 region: CASSPNAGGFGYTF. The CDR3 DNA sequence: TGTGCCAGCAGTCCCAACGCAGGGGGCTTCGGCTACACCTTC.

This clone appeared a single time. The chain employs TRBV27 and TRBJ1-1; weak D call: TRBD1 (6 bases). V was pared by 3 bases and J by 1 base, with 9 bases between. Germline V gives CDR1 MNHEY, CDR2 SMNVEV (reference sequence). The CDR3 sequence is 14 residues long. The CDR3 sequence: CASSLQGTNTEAFF. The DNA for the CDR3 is TGTGCCAGCAGTTTGCAGGGGACGAACACTGAAGCTTTCTTT.

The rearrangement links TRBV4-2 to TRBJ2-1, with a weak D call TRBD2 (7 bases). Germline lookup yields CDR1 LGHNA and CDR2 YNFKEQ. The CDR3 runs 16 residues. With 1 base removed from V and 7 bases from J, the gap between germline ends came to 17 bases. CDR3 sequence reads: CASSQGSGGPLNEQFF. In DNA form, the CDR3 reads TGTGCCAGCAGCCAAGGCTCCGGGGGGCCGTTAAATGAGCAGTTCTTC.

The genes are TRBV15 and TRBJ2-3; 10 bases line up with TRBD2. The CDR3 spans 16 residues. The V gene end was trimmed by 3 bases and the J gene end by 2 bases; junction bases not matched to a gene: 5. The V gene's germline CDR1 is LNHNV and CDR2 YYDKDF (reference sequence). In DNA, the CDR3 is TGTGCCACCAGCAGGAAACTAGCGGGGTCCACAGATACGCAGTATTTT. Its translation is CATSRKLAGSTDTQYF.

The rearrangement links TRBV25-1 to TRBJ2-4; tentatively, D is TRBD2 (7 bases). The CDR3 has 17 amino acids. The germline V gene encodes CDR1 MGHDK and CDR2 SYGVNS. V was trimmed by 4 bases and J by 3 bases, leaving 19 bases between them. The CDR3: CASSGMKGGSGKNIQYF. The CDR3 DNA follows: TGTGCCAGCAGTGGAATGAAGGGGGGGTCGGGCAAAAACATTCAGTACTTC.

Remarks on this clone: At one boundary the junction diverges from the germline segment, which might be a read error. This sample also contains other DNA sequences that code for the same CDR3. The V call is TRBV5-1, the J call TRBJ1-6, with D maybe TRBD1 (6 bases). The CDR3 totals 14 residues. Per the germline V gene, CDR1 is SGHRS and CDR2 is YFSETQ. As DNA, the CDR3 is TGCGCCAGCAGCCCGGACAGTATTAATTCCCCCCTCCACTTT. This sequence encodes CASSPDSINSPLHF.